This is a list of T cell receptor beta chains from one sample in a study of CD8 T cells in ankylosing spondylitis. TCRdb re-derived calls from the 5' RACE reads in MiXCR, one entry per CDR3 protein. The sample yields 350,000 or so distinct CDR3 sequences, over 12% seen once. Sequences were obtained from blood, either unsorted or a sorted T cell fraction (not recorded which). The receptors derive from a male donor with ankylosing spondylitis or in good health (not recorded which). Both conserved end residues are part of each CDR3. The order of the fields is D gene, clone size, V gene, J gene, CDR3 protein, CDR3 DNA. The D gene is left open where the match is weak. A clone size is listed for some rows: how often the clone was seen (once, few, many), or a class if it is expanded.

TRBD2	NA	TRBV6-2/TRBV6-3	TRBJ2-1	CASSYSGLAGAPGDNNEQFF	TGTGCCAGCAGTTACTCCGGACTAGCGGGAGCGCCGGGGGACAACAATGAGCAGTTCTTC
NA	NA	TRBV27	TRBJ2-7	CASRSYVGSAYEQYF	TGTGCCAGCCGTTCGTATGTGGGGTCTGCCTACGAGCAGTACTTC
TRBD1	NA	TRBV2	TRBJ2-5	CASSDLTGTGGGETQYF	TGTGCCAGCAGTGACTTGACCGGGACAGGGGGCGGAGAGACCCAGTACTTC
NA	NA	TRBV18	TRBJ2-3	CASSRSGLLSTDTQYF	TGTGCCAGCTCCCGATCGGGACTCCTAAGCACAGATACGCAGTATTTT
NA	few	TRBV18	TRBJ2-1	CASSPTHGNEQFF	TGTGCCAGCTCACCAACGCACGGCAATGAGCAGTTCTTC
TRBD1	many	TRBV10-3	TRBJ2-1	CAISGAGQGYNEQFF	TGTGCCATCAGTGGGGCGGGACAGGGGTACAATGAGCAGTTCTTC
NA	few	TRBV5-1	TRBJ2-2	CASTLGRATGELFF	TGCGCCAGCACCTTGGGCAGGGCGACCGGGGAGCTGTTTTTT
NA	NA	TRBV12-3/TRBV12-4	TRBJ1-1	CASSFRRAMNTEAFF	TGTGCCAGCAGTTTCCGAAGAGCTATGAACACTGAAGCTTTCTTT
TRBD2	few	TRBV18	TRBJ2-1	CASSPPIKASGTSEQFF	TGTGCCAGCTCACCACCCATTAAGGCTAGCGGGACGAGTGAGCAGTTCTTC
NA	few	TRBV6-1	TRBJ2-2	CASSARSSGELFF	TGTGCCAGCAGTGCCCGGTCGTCCGGGGAGCTGTTTTTT
NA	NA	TRBV20-1	TRBJ2-3	CSARSPGGVGDTQYF	TGCAGTGCTAGATCCCCTGGGGGCGTAGGAGATACGCAGTATTTT
NA	few	TRBV12-3/TRBV12-4	TRBJ2-2	CASSPRMETGELFF	TGTGCCAGCAGCCCCCGAATGGAGACCGGGGAGCTGTTTTTT
NA	NA	TRBV10-2	TRBJ2-2	CASSESHNTGELFF	TGCGCCAGCAGTGAGAGCCATAACACCGGGGAGCTGTTTTTT
TRBD1	NA	TRBV5-1	TRBJ2-7	CASTPTGGYEQYF	TGCGCCAGCACCCCGACAGGGGGCTACGAGCAGTACTTC
TRBD2	NA	TRBV7-8	TRBJ2-5	CASSFLGGDQETQYF	TGTGCCAGCAGCTTTCTCGGGGGGGACCAAGAGACCCAGTACTTC
NA	NA	TRBV12-3/TRBV12-4	TRBJ2-7	CASSLRHWGPEQYF	TGTGCCAGCAGTTTGAGACACTGGGGTCCCGAGCAGTACTTC
TRBD1	few	TRBV10-3	TRBJ2-7	CAISEGQGGEQYF	TGTGCCATCAGTGAGGGACAGGGTGGAGAGCAGTACTTC
TRBD2	few	TRBV28	TRBJ2-7	CASSFQTSAGPYEQYF	TGTGCCAGCAGTTTCCAGACTAGCGCCGGGCCCTACGAGCAGTACTTC
TRBD2	few	TRBV7-7	TRBJ2-1	CASSTGGGDNEQFF	TGTGCCAGCAGCACGGGGGGGGGTGATAATGAGCAGTTCTTC
TRBD2	NA	TRBV12-3/TRBV12-4	TRBJ2-7	CASSFAGGPAQYF	TGTGCCAGCAGTTTTGCGGGGGGGCCGGCGCAGTACTTC